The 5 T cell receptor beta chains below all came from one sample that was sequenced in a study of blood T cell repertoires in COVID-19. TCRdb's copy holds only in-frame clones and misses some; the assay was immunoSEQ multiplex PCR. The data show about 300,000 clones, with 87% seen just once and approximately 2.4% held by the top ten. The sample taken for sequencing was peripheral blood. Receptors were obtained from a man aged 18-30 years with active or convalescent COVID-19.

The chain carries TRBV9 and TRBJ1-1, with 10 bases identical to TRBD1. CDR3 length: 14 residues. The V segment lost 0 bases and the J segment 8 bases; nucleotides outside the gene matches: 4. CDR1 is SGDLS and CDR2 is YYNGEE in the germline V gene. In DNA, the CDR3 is TGTGCCAGCAGCGTAGGGACAGGGGGGATGGAAGCTTTCTTT. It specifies CASSVGTGGMEAFF.

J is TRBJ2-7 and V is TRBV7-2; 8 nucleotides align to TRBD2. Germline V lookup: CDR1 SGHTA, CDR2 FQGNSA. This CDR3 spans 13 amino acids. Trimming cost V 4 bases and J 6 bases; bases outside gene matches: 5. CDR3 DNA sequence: TGTGCCAGCAGCTCGGCGGGGGGCTCCGAGCAGTACTTC. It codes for CASSSAGGSEQYF.

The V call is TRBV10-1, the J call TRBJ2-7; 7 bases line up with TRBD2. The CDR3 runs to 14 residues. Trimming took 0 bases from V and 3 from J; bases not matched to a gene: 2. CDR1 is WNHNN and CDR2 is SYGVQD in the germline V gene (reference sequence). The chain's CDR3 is CASSESASGYEQYF. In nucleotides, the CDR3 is TGCGCCAGCAGTGAGTCGGCTAGCGGCTACGAGCAGTACTTC.

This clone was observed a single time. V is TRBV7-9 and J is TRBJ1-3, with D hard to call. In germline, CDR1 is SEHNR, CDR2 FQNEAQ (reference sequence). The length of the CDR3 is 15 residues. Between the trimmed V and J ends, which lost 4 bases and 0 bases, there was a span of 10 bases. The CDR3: CASSSRQDSGNTIYF. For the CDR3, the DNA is TGTGCCAGCAGCTCGAGGCAAGACTCTGGAAACACCATATATTTT.

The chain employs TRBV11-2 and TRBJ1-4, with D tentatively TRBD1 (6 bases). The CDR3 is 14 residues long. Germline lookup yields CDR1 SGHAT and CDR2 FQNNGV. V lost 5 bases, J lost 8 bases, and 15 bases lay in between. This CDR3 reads CASSQLWTAEKLFF. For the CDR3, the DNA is TGTGCCAGCAGCCAACTCTGGACAGCCGAAAAACTGTTTTTT.